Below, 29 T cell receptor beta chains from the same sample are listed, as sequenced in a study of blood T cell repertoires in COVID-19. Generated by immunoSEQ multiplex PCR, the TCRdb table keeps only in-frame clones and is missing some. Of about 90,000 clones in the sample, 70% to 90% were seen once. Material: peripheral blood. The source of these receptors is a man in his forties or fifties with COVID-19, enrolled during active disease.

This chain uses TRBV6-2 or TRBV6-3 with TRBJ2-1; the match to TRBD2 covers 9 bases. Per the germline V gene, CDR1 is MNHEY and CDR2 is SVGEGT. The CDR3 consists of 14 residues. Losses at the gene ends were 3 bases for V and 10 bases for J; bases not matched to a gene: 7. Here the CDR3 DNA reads TGTGCCAGCAGTTATCTAGCGGGGCCTCGGGAGCAGTTCTTC. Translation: CASSYLAGPREQFF.

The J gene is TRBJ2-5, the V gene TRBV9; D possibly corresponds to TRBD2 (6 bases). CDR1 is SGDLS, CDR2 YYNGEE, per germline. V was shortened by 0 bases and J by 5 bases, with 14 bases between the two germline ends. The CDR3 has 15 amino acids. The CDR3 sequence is CASSVGARRGETQYF. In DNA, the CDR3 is TGTGCCAGCAGCGTAGGAGCGCGGAGGGGCGAGACCCAGTACTTC.

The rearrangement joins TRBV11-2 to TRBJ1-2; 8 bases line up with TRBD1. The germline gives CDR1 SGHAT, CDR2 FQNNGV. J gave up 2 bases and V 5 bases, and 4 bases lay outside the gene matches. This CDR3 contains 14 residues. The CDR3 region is CASSPRTGNYGYTF. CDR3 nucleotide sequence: TGTGCCAGCAGCCCCCGGACAGGGAACTATGGCTACACCTTC.

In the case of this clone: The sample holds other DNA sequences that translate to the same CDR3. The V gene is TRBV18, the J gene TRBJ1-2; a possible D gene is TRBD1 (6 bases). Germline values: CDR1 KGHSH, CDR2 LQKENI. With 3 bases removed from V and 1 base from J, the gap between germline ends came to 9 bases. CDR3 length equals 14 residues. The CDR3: CASSPGQSNYGYTF. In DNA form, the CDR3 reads TGTGCCAGCTCACCCGGACAGAGTAACTATGGCTACACCTTC.

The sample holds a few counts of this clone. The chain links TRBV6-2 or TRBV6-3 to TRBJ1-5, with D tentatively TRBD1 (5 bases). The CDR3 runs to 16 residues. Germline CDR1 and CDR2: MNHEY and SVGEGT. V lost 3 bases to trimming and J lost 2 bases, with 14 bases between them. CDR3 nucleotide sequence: TGTGCCAGCAGTTATCCCACAGGTTTACGCAATCAGCCCCAGCATTTT. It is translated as CASSYPTGLRNQPQHF.

This CDR3 reads CASSLVVTGNYGYTF. The CDR3 DNA is TGTGCCAGCAGTTTAGTGGTTACGGGGAACTATGGCTACACCTTC. The rearrangement joins TRBV28 to TRBJ1-2; unclear D gene. This CDR3 is 15 amino acids long. The germline CDR1 and CDR2 sequences are MDHEN and SYDVKM. The germline V and J ends were trimmed by 2 bases and 2 bases, with 12 bases remaining between them.

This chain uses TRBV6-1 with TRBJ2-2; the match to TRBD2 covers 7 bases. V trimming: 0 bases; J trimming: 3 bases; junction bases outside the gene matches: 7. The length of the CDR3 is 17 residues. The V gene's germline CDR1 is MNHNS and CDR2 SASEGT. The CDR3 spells CASSEAMGGADTGELFF. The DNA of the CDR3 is TGTGCCAGCAGTGAAGCAATGGGAGGGGCGGACACCGGGGAGCTGTTTTTT.

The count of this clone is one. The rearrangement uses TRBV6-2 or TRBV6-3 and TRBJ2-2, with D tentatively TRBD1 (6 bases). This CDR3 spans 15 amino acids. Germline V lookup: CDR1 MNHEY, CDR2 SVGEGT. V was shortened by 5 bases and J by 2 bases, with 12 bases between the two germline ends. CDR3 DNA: TGTGCCAGCAGTGCGTGGACAGTAAACACCGGGGAGCTGTTTTTT. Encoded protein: CASSAWTVNTGELFF.

This CDR3 reads CASKRQAPNEKLFF. The CDR3 DNA is TGTGCCAGCAAAAGACAGGCTCCTAATGAAAAACTGTTTTTT. The chain carries TRBV2 and TRBJ1-4; weak D call: TRBD1 (6 bases). The V gene lost 7 bases and the J gene lost 3 bases, with 12 bases spanning the gap. Germline V lookup: CDR1 SNHLY, CDR2 FYNNEI. This CDR3 spans 14 amino acids.

The CDR3 sequence is CASSIGQFGYGYTF. The DNA for the CDR3 is TGTGCCAGTAGTATCGGACAGTTCGGCTATGGCTACACCTTC. The V and J genes are TRBV19 and TRBJ1-2, with D perhaps matching TRBD1 (6 bases). Germline values: CDR1 LNHDA, CDR2 SQIVND (reference sequence). CDR3 length: 14 amino acids. V shed 3 bases and J shed 4 bases, with 12 bases lying between them.

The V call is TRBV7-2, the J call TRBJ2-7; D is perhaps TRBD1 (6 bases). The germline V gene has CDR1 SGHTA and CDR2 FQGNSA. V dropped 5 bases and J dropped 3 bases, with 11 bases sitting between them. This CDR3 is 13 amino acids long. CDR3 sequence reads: CASSPRTDYEQYF. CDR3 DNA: TGTGCCAGCAGCCCCAGGACAGACTACGAGCAGTACTTC. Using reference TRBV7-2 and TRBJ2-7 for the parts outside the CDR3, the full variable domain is GAGVSQSPSNKVTEKGKDVELRCDPISGHTALYWYRQSLGQGLEFLIYFQGNSAPDKSGLPSDRFSAERTGGSVSTLTIQRTQQEDSAVYLCASSPRTDYEQYFGPGTRLTVT.

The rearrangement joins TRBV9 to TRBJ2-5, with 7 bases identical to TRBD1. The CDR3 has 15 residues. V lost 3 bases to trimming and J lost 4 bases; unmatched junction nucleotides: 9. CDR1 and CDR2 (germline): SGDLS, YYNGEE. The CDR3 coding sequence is TGTGCCAGCAGCGGCGACCTACAGGGGAGAGAGACCCAGTACTTC. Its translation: CASSGDLQGRETQYF.

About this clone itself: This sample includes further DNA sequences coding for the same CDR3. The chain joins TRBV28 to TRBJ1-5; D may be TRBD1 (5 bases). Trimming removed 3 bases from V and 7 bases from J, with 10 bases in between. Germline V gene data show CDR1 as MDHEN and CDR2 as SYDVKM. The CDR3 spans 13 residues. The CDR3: CASSFSGNQPQHF. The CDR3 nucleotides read TGTGCCAGCAGTTTTTCAGGGAACCAGCCCCAGCATTTT. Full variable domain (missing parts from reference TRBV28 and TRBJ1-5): DVKVTQSSRYLVKRTGEKVFLECVQDMDHENMFWYRQDPGLGLRLIYFSYDVKMKEKGDIPEGYSVSREKKERFSLILESASTNQTSMYLCASSFSGNQPQHFGDGTRLSIL.

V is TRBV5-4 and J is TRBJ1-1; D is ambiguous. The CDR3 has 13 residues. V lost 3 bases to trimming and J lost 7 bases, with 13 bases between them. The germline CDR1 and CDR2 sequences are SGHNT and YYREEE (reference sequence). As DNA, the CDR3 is TGTGCCAGCAGCTCCCGGGAGCCGGGTGAAGCTTTCTTT. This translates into CASSSREPGEAFF.

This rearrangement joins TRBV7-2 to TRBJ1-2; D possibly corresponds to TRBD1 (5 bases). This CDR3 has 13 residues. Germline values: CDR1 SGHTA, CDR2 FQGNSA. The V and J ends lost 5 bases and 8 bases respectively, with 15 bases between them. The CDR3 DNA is TGTGCCAGCAGCCGACAGCCCTCTAACGGCTACACCTTC. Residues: CASSRQPSNGYTF.

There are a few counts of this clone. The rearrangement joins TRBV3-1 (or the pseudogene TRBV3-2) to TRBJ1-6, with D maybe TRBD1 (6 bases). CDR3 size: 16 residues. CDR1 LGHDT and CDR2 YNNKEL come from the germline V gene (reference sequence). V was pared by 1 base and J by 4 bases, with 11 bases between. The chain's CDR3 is CASSQVITGYNSPLHF. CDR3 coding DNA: TGTGCCAGCAGCCAAGTAATCACAGGGTATAATTCACCCCTCCACTTT.

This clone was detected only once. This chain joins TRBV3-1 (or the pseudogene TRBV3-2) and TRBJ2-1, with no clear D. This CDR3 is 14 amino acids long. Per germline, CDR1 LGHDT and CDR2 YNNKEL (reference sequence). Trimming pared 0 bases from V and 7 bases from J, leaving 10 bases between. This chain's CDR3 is CASSQDTGRNEQFF. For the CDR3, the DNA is TGTGCCAGCAGCCAAGACACGGGTCGGAATGAGCAGTTCTTC.

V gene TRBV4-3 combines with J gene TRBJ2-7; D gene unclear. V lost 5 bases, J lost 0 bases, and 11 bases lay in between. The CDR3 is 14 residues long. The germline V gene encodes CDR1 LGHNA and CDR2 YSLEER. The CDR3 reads CASSLESTSYEQYF. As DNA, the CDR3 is TGCGCCAGCAGCTTAGAGTCAACCTCCTACGAGCAGTACTTC.

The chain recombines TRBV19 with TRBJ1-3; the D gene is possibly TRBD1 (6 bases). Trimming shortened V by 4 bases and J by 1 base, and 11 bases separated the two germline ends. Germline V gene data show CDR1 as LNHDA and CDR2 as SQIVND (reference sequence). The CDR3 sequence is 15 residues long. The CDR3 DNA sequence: TGTGCCAGTAGTACCCAGACAGGATCTGGAAACACCATATATTTT. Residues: CASSTQTGSGNTIYF.

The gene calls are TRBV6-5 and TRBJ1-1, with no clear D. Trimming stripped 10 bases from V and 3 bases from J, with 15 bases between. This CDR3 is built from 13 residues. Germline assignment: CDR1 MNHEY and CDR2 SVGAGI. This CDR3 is CATLQTGYTEAFF. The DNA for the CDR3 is TGTGCCACCCTCCAAACCGGGTACACTGAAGCTTTCTTT.

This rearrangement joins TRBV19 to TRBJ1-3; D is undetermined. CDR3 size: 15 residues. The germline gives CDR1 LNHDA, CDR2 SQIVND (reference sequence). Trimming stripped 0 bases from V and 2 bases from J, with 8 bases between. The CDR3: CASSIDRRAGNTIYF. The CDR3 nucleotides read TGTGCCAGTAGTATAGACCGGAGGGCTGGAAACACCATATATTTT.

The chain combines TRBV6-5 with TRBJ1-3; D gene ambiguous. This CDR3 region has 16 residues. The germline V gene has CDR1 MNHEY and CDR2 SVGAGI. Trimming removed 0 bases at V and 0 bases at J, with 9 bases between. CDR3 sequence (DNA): TGTGCCAGCAGTTACTCGAGTTATCTCTCTGGAAACACCATATATTTT. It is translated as CASSYSSYLSGNTIYF.

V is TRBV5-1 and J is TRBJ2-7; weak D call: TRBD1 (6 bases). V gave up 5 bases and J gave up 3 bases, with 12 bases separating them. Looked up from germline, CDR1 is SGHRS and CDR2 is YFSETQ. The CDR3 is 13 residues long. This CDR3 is CASSSGQRYEQYF. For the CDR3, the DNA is TGCGCCAGCAGTTCCGGACAGCGCTACGAGCAGTACTTC. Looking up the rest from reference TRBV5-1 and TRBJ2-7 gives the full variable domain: KAGVTQTPRYLIKTRGQQVTLSCSPISGHRSVSWYQQTPGQGLQFLFEYFSETQRNKGNFPGRFSGRQFSNSRSEMNVSTLELGDSALYLCASSSGQRYEQYFGPGTRLTVT.

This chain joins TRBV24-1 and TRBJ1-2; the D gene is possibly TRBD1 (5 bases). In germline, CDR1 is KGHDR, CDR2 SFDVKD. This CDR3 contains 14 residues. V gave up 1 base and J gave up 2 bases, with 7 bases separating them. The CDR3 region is CATSDLGANYGYTF. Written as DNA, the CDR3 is TGTGCCACCAGTGATTTAGGGGCCAACTATGGCTACACCTTC.

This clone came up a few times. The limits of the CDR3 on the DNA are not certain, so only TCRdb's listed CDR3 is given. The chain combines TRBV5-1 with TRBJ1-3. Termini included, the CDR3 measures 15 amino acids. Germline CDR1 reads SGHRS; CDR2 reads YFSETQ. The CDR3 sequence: CASSFGEGTGNTIYF.

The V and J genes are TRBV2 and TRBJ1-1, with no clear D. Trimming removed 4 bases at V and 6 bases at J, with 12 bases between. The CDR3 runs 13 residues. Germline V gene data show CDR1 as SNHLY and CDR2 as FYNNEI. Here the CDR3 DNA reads TGTGCCAGCAGTGTAAGGGAGGGCTCTGAAGCTTTCTTT. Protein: CASSVREGSEAFF.

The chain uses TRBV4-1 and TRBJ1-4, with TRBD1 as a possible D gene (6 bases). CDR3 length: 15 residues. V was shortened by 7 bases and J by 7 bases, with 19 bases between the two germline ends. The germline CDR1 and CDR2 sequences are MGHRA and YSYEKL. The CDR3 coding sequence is TGCGCCAGCAACCTCGACGCGGGGGGGGCTGAAAAACTGTTTTTT. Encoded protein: CASNLDAGGAEKLFF.

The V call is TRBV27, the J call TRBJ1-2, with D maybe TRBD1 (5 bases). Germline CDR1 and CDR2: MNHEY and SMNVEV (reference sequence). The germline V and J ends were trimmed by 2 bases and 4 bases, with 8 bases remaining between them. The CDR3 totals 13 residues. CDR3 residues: CASSLRGSYGYTF. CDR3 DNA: TGTGCCAGCAGTTTACGGGGGAGCTATGGCTACACCTTC.

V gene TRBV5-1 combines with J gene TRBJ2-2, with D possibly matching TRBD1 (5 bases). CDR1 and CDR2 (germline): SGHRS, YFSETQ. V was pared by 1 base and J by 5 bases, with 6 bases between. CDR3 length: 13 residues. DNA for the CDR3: TGCGCCAGCAGCTTGTCAGGGACCGGGGAGCTGTTTTTT. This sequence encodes CASSLSGTGELFF.